This T cell receptor beta chain originates from a study of shared clonotypes between healthy human individuals. General study findings and limits: Large depth notwithstanding, sorted-subset sequencing proved incomplete by rarefaction. Approximately 4.6% of naive CD4 clonotypes were common to a few donors.

Germline V gives CDR1 MDHEN, CDR2 SYDVKM. The CDR3 consists of 12 residues. Trimming took 8 bases from V and 8 from J, leaving 12 bases between them. Deep was the level at which the assay was run. Clones were sequenced by immunoSEQ multiplex PCR, and TCRdb holds only the in-frame ones, with some missing. The sample includes 180,000 or so clones, about 93% of them seen just once. Turning to this clone: Its cognate antigen is unknown.

The genes are TRBV28 and TRBJ1-4; perhaps TRBD1 as D (6 bases). The TCR sequence derives from a woman in her 30s in good health. The material sequenced was naive CD4+ T cells sorted from blood. Noted subset: CD45RA+ positively selected. This CDR3 is CASGTYTEKLFF. The CDR3, as DNA: TGTGCCAGCGGGACATATACAGAAAAACTGTTTTTT. Full variable domain (missing parts from reference TRBV28 and TRBJ1-4): DVKVTQSSRYLVKRTGEKVFLECVQDMDHENMFWYRQDPGLGLRLIYFSYDVKMKEKGDIPEGYSVSREKKERFSLILESASTNQTSMYLCASGTYTEKLFFGSGTQLSVL.